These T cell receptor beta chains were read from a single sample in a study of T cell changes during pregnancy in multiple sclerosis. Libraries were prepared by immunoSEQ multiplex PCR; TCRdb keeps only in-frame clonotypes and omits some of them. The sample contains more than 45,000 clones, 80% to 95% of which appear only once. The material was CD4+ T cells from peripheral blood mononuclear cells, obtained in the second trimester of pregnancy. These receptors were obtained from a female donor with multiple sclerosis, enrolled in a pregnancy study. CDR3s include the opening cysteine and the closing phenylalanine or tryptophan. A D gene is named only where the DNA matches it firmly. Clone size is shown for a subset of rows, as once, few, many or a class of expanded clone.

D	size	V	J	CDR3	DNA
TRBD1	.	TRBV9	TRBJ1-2	CASSPGQDSSYGYTF	TGTGCCAGCAGCCCCGGACAGGATAGCTCCTATGGCTACACCTTC
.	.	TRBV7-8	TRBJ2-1	CASSLSVSPEQFF	TGTGCCAGCAGCTTATCCGTGAGCCCCGAGCAGTTCTTC
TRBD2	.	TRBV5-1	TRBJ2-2	CASSLSAGGNTGELFF	TGCGCCAGCAGCTTATCGGCGGGGGGGAACACCGGGGAGCTGTTTTTT
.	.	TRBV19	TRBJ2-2	CASSKRGGAGTGELFF	TGTGCCAGTAGTAAGCGAGGGGGGGCGGGCACCGGGGAGCTGTTTTTT
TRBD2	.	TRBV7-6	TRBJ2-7	CASSLGPVTSGLLYEQYF	TGTGCCAGCAGCTTAGGTCCCGTGACTAGCGGACTCCTCTACGAGCAGTACTTC
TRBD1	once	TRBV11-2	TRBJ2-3	CASSFTGASTDTQYF	TGTGCCAGCAGCTTTACAGGGGCCAGCACAGATACGCAGTATTTT
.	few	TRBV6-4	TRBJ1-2	CASSDSTGRVKGYTF	TGTGCCAGCAGTGACTCGACAGGCAGGGTAAAGGGCTACACCTTC
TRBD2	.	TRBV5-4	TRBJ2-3	CASSFRRGASDTQYF	TGTGCCAGCAGCTTTAGGCGGGGGGCGTCAGATACGCAGTATTTT
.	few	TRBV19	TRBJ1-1	CASTRVTEAFF	TGTGCCAGCACCAGGGTGACTGAAGCTTTCTTT
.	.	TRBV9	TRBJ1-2	CASSPGQGYTF	TGTGCCAGCAGCCCTGGGCAGGGCTACACCTTC
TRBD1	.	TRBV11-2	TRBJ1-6	CASSFGQGLYTNSPLHF	TGTGCCAGCAGCTTCGGACAGGGACTTTACACCAATTCACCCCTCCACTTT
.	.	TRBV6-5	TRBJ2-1	CASRRLADYNEQFF	TGTGCCAGCAGGAGGCTAGCAGATTACAATGAGCAGTTCTTC
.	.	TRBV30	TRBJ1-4	CAWSVGEKLFF	TGTGCCTGGAGTGTTGGCGAAAAACTGTTTTTT
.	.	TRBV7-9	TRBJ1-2	CASSLAGRANYGYTF	TGTGCCAGCAGCTTAGCTGGCAGGGCCAACTATGGCTACACCTTC
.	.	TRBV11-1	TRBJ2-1	CASSLSTGDYNEQFF	TGTGCCAGCAGCCTCTCTACGGGAGATTACAATGAGCAGTTCTTC
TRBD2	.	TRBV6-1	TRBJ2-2	CASSARLAGGAGTSGELFF	TGTGCCAGCAGTGCAAGGCTAGCGGGGGGGGCCGGTACATCCGGGGAGCTGTTTTTT
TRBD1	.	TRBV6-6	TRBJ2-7	CASRSGQGSPGEQYF	TGTGCCAGCAGGTCGGGACAGGGTAGCCCAGGCGAGCAGTACTTC
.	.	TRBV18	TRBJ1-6	CASSPDRLSPLHF	TGTGCCAGCTCACCCGACAGGCTTTCACCCCTCCACTTT
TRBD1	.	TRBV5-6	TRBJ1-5	CASSWGQGLSNQPQHF	TGTGCCAGCAGCTGGGGACAGGGGTTAAGCAATCAGCCCCAGCATTTT
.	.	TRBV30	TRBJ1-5	CAWSEGSQPQHF	TGTGCCTGGAGTGAGGGGTCTCAGCCCCAGCATTTT
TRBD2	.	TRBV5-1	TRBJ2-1	CASSSSGREEDEQFF	TGCGCCAGCAGCTCCTCGGGGCGGGAGGAGGATGAGCAGTTCTTC
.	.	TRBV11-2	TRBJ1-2	CASSLFGEGGYTF	TGTGCCAGCAGCTTATTCGGTGAGGGTGGCTACACCTTC
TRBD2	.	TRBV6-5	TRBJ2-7	CASSKLAGGSYEQYF	TGTGCCAGCAGCAAACTAGCGGGGGGCTCCTACGAGCAGTACTTC
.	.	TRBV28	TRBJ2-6	CASAGYSGANVLTF	TGTGCCAGCGCCGGGTATTCTGGGGCCAACGTCCTGACTTTC
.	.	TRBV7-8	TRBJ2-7	CASSLVRFQVYEQYF	TGTGCCAGCAGCTTAGTCCGGTTTCAAGTTTACGAGCAGTACTTC
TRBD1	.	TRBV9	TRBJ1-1	CASSEGGGGKTEAFF	TGTGCCAGCAGCGAGGGAGGAGGGGGCAAGACTGAAGCTTTCTTT
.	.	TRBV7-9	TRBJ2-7	CASSLVGGTSSYEQYF	TGTGCCAGCAGCTTAGTGGGAGGCACAAGCTCCTACGAGCAGTACTTC
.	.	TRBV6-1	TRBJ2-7	CASSEMVSRGEQYF	TGTGCCAGCAGTGAAATGGTTAGCAGGGGCGAGCAGTACTTC